The present entry profiles one T cell receptor beta chain with its context. This specimen belongs to a study of T-cell memory formation after mild COVID-19. Turning to the study itself: Clusters were largely donor specific.

TCRdb ran MiXCR on the 5' RACE reads and lists one entry per CDR3 protein. The sample carries 350,000 or so distinct CDR3 sequences, roughly 19% recorded once. The CDR3 totals 15 residues. Losses at the gene ends were 6 bases for V and 3 bases for J; bases not matched to a gene: 5. This clonotype was obtained from a young man who had mild COVID-19 (a few samples of this study predate the infection). Cell type and time point are not known. Material for sequencing was PBMCs or a T cell subset sorted from them (not recorded which). The chain has TRBV12-3 or TRBV12-4 and TRBJ1-6; 7 nucleotides align to TRBD1. The CDR3 DNA reads as TGTGCCAGCAGCCCCGGGACAGTCTATAATTCACCCCTCCACTTT. This sequence encodes CASSPGTVYNSPLHF.